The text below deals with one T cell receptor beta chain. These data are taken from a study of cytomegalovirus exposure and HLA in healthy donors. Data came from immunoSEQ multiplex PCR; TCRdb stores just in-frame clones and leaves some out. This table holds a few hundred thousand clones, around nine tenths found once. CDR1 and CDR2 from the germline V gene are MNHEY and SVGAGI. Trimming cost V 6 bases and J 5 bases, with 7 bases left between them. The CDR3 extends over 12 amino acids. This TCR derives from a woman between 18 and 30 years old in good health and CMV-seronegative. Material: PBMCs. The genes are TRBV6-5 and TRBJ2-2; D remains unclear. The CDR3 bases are TGTGCCAGCAGCAGTTGGACCGGGGAGCTGTTTTTT. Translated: CASSSWTGELFF.